This TCR beta chain came from a study of blood T cell repertoires in COVID-19. CDR1 and CDR2 from the germline V gene are SGHAT and FQNNGV. This CDR3 has 15 amino acids. Trimming removed 2 bases at V and 6 bases at J, with 15 bases between. TCRdb's table, derived via immunoSEQ multiplex PCR, lists solely in-frame clones and lacks some. The data contain some 130,000 clones, over 80% of them singletons. The receptor's source is a man in his sixties or seventies with acute or convalescent COVID-19. The sequenced sample consisted of peripheral blood. The chain recombines TRBV11-2 with TRBJ2-3; tentatively, D is TRBD2 (7 bases). CDR3 protein: CASSLIRGGVDTQYF. The CDR3 DNA reads as TGTGCCAGCAGCTTAATTCGAGGGGGGGTGGATACGCAGTATTTT.